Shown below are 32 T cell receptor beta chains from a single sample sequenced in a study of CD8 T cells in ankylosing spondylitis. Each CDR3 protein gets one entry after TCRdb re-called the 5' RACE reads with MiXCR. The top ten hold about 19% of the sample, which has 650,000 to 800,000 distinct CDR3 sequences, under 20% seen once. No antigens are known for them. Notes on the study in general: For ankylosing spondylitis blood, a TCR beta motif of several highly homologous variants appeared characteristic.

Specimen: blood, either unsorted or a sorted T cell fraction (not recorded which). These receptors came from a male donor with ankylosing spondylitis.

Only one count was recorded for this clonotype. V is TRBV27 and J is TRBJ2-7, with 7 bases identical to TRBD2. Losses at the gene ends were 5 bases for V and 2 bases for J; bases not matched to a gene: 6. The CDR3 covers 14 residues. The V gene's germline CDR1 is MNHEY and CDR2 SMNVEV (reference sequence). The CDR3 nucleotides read TGTGCCAGCAGTCCCAGGACTAGTGCCTACGAGCAGTACTTC. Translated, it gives CASSPRTSAYEQYF.

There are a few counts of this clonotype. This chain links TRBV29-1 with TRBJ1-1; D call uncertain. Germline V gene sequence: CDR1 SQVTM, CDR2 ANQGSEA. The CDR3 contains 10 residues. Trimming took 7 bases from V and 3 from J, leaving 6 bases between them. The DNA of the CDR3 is TGCAGCGGTGGAGACACTGAAGCTTTCTTT. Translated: CSGGDTEAFF.

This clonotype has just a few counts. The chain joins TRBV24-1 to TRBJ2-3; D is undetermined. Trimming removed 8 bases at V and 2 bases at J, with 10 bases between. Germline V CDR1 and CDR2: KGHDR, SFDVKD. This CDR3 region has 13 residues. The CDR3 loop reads CATKDGYTDTQYF. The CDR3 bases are TGTGCCACCAAGGACGGTTACACAGATACGCAGTATTTT.

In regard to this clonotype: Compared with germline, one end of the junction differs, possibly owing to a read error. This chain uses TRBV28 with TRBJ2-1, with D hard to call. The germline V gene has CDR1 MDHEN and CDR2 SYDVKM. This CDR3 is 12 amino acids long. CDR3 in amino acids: CASSPPTSFRYF. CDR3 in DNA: TGTGCCAGCAGTCCCCCCACCTCTTTTCGGTACTTC.

In DNA form, the CDR3 reads TGTGCCAGCAGTGAGCACGAGCAGTACTTC. Protein sequence: CASSEHEQYF. The chain combines TRBV6-4 with TRBJ2-7, with D hard to call. V shed 3 bases and J shed 5 bases, with 2 bases lying between them. Per germline, CDR1 MRHNA and CDR2 SNTAGT. The CDR3 extends over 10 amino acids.

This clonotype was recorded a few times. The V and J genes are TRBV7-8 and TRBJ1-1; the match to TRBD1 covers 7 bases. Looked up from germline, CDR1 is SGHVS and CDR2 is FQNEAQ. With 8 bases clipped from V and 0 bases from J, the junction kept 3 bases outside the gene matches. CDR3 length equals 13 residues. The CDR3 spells CASWGQLNTEAFF. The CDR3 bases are TGTGCCAGCTGGGGACAGTTGAACACTGAAGCTTTCTTT.

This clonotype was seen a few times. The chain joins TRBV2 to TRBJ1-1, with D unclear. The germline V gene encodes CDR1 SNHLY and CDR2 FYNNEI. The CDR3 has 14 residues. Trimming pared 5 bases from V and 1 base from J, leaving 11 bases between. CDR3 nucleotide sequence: TGTGCCAGCAGTCAAAAATTGGGGAACACTGAAGCTTTCTTT. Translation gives CASSQKLGNTEAFF.

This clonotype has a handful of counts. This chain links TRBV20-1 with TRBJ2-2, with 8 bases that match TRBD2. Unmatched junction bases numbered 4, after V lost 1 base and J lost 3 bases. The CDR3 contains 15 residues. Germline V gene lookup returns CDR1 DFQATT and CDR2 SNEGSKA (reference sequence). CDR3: CSARAGGVDTGELFF. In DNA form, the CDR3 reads TGCAGTGCTAGAGCCGGGGGGGTAGACACCGGGGAGCTGTTTTTT.

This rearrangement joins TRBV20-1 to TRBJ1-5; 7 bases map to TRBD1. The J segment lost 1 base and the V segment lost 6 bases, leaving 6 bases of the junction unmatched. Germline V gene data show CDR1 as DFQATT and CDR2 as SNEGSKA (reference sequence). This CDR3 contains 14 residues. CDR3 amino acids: CSAAKGASNQPQHF. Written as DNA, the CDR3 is TGCAGTGCCGCTAAGGGGGCAAGCAATCAGCCCCAGCATTTT.

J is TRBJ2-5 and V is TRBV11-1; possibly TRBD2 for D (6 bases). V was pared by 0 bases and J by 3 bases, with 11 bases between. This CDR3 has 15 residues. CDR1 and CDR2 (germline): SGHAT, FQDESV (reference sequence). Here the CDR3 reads CASSLAETGEETQYF. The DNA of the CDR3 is TGTGCCAGCAGCTTAGCGGAGACGGGGGAAGAGACCCAGTACTTC.

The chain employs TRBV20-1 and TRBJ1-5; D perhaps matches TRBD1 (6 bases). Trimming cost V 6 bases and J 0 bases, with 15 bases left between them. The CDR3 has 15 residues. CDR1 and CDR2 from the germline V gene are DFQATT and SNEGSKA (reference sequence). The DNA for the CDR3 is TGCAGTGCCCGCGCAGGGGCTCATAGCAATCAGCCCCAGCATTTT. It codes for CSARAGAHSNQPQHF.

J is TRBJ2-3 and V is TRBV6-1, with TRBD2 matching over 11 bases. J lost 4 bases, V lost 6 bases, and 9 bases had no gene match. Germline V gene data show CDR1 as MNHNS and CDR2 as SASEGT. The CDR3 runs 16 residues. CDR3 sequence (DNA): TGTGCCAGCAGCGTTAGCGGGGGGGCCGGGTCAGATACGCAGTATTTT. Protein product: CASSVSGGAGSDTQYF.

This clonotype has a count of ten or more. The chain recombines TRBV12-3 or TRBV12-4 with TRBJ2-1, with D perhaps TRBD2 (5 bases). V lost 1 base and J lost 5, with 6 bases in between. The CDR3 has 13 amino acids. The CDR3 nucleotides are TGTGCCAGCAGTTTAGGAGGGCACAATGAGCAGTTCTTC. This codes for CASSLGGHNEQFF.

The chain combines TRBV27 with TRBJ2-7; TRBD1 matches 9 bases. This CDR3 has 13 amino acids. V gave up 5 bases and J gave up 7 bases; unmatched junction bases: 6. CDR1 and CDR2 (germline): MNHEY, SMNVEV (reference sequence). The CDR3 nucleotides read TGTGCCAGCAGTACCCGACAGGGGGGAGAGCAGTACTTC. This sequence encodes CASSTRQGGEQYF.

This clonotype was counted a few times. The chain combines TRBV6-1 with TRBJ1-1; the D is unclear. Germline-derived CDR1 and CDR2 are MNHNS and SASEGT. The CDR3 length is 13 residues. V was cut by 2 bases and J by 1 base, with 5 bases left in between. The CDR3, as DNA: TGTGCCAGCAGTGAAATAAGGAACACTGAAGCTTTCTTT. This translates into CASSEIRNTEAFF.

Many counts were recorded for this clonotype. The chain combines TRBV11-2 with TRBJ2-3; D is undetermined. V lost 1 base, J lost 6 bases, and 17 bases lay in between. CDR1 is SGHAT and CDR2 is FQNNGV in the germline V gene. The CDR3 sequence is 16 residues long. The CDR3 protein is CASSLAINRRGDTQYF. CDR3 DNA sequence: TGTGCCAGCAGCTTAGCCATTAACCGCCGTGGGGATACGCAGTATTTT.

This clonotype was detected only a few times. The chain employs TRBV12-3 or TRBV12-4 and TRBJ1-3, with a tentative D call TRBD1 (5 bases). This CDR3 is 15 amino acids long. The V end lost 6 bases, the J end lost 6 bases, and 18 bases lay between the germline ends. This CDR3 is CASSFSAGLANTIYF. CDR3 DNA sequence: TGTGCCAGCAGCTTTTCCGCAGGGTTAGCAAACACCATATATTTT.

CDR3 loop: CASSLSWGLQFF. Here the CDR3 DNA reads TGTGCCAGCAGTTTAAGTTGGGGACTGCAGTTCTTC. The genes are TRBV12-3 or TRBV12-4 and TRBJ2-1, with a possible D match to TRBD2 (6 bases). V was clipped by 2 bases and J by 12 bases, with 11 bases between them. The CDR3 is 12 residues long.

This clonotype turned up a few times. CDR3 nucleotide sequence: TGTGCCAGCAGTTACTCGCTCGCAGGGATCTACGAGCAGTACTTC. Protein product: CASSYSLAGIYEQYF. This chain links TRBV6-5 with TRBJ2-7, with TRBD1 as a possible D gene (5 bases). V was shortened by 0 bases and J by 3 bases, with 12 bases between the two germline ends. The CDR3 runs 15 residues. In germline, CDR1 is MNHEY, CDR2 SVGAGI.

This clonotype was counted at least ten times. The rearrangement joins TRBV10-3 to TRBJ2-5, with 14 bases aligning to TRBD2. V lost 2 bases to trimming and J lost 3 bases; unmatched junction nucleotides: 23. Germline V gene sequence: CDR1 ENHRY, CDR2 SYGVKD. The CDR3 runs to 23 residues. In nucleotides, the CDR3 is TGTGCCATCAGTGAGCCGATGGACAGGGCAGGGACTAGCGGGAGATTAGCGAAAGAGACCCAGTACTTC. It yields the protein CAISEPMDRAGTSGRLAKETQYF.

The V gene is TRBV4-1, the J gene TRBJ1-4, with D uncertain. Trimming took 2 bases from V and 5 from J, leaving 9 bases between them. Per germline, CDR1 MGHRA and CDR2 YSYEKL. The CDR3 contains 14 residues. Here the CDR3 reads CASSQHPENEKLFF. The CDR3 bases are TGCGCCAGCAGCCAACACCCCGAAAATGAAAAACTGTTTTTT.

The CDR3 nucleotides read TGTGCCAGCAGCGTAGCTACGAGGACAGGCGCGGGCTACACCTTC. Its translation is CASSVATRTGAGYTF. The chain recombines TRBV9 with TRBJ1-2; 7 bases agree with TRBD1. Germline CDR1 is SGDLS and CDR2 is YYNGEE. This CDR3 contains 15 residues. V lost 0 bases and J lost 8; bases outside the gene matches: 10.

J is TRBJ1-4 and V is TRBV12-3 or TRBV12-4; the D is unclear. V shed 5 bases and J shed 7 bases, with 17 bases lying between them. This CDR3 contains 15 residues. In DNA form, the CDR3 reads TGTGCCAGCAGTCACGGGAGAGGGTGGGTTGAAAAACTGTTTTTT. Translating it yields CASSHGRGWVEKLFF.

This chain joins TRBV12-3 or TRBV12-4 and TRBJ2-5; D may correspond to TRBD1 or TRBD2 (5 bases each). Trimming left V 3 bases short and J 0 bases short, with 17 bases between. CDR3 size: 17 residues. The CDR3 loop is CASSFDWDGRYQETQYF. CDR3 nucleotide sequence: TGTGCCAGCAGTTTTGACTGGGACGGACGGTACCAAGAGACCCAGTACTTC.

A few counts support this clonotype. The CDR3 protein is CASSSALRTEAFF. The CDR3 region has the DNA TGTGCCAGCAGCTCCGCCCTTAGGACTGAAGCTTTCTTT. The chain has TRBV7-9 and TRBJ1-1; unclear D gene. Germline CDR1 and CDR2: SEHNR and FQNEAQ (reference sequence). V was clipped by 4 bases and J by 5 bases, with 11 bases between them. The CDR3 sequence is 13 residues long.

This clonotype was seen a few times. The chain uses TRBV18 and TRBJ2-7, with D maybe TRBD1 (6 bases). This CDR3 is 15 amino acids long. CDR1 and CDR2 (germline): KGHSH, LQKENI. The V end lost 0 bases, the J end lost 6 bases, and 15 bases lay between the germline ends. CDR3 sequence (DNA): TGTGCCAGCTCACCACCCTCTGCAGGGGAGCTCGAGCAGTACTTC. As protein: CASSPPSAGELEQYF.

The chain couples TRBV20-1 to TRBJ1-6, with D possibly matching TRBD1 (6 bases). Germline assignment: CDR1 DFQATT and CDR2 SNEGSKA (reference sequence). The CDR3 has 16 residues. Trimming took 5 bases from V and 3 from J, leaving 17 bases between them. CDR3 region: CSAPFGGALYNSPLHF. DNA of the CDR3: TGCAGTGCTCCGTTTGGGGGCGCTCTCTATAATTCACCCCTCCACTTT.

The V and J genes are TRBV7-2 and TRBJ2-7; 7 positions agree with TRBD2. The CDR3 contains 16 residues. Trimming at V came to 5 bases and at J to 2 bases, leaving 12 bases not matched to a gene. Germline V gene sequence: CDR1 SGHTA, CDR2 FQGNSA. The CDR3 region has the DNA TGTGCCAGCAGCAAAGAGGTGTCTAGCGGTACCTACGAGCAGTACTTC. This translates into CASSKEVSSGTYEQYF.

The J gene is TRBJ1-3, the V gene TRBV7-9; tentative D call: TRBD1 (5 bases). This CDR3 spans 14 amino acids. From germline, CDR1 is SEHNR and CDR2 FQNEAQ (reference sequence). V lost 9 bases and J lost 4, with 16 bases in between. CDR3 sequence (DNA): TGTGCCAGTGCTCAGGGAAGCTCCGGAAACACCATATATTTT. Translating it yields CASAQGSSGNTIYF.

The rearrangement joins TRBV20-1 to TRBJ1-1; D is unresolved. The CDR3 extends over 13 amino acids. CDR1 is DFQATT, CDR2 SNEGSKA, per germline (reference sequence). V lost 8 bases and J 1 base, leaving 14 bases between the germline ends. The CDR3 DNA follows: TGCAGTTTAGACGGACGGACGAACACTGAAGCTTTCTTT. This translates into CSLDGRTNTEAFF.

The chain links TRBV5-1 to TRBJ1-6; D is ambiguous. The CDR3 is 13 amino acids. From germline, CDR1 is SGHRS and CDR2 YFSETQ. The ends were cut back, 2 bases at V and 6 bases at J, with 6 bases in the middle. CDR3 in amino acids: CASSFQANSPLHF. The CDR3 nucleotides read TGCGCCAGCAGCTTCCAGGCTAATTCACCCCTCCACTTT.

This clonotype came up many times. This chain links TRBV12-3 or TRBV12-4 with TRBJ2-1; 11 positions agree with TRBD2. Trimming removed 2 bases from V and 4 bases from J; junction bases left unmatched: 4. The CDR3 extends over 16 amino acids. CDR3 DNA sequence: TGTGCCAGCAGTTTATATTCTAGCGGGGGGTACAATGAGCAGTTCTTC. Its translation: CASSLYSSGGYNEQFF.